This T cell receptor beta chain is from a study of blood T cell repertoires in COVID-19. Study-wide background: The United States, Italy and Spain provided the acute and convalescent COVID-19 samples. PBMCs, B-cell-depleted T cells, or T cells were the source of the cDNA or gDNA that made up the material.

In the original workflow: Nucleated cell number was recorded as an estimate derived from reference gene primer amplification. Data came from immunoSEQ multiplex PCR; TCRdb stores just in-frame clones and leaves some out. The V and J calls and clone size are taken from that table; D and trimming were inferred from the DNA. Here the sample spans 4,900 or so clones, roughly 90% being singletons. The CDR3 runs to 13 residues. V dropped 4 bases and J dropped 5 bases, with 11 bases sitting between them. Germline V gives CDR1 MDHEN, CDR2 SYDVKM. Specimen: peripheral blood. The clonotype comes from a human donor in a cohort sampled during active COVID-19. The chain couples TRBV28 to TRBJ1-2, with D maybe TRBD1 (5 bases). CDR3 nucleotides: TGTGCCAGCAGTTCGACAGATATATATGGCTACACCTTC. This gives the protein CASSSTDIYGYTF.